A single sample is the source of the 5 T cell receptor beta chains below, sequenced in a study of blood T cell repertoires in COVID-19. Generated by immunoSEQ multiplex PCR, the TCRdb table keeps only in-frame clones and is missing some. The table shows about 68,000 clones, with roughly nine tenths occurring only once. Sequenced input: peripheral blood. These receptors were taken from a man aged 50 or older with acute or convalescent COVID-19.

V usage is TRBV25-1 and J usage is TRBJ2-2, with 7 nucleotides matching TRBD1. Germline loops: CDR1 MGHDK, CDR2 SYGVNS. The CDR3 consists of 15 residues. The junction had 2 bases not matched to a gene; V was cut back by 4 bases and J by 0 bases. The DNA for the CDR3 is TGTGCCAGCAGTGCCGACAGGGCGAACACCGGGGAGCTGTTTTTT. This codes for CASSADRANTGELFF.

The chain is built from TRBV9 and TRBJ1-4; D remains unclear. Germline V lookup: CDR1 SGDLS, CDR2 YYNGEE. V was clipped by 2 bases and J by 7 bases, with 12 bases between them. CDR3 length equals 14 residues. The CDR3 is CASSVGEGGEKLFF. The CDR3 DNA sequence: TGTGCCAGCAGCGTGGGAGAAGGTGGTGAAAAACTGTTTTTT.

The chain uses TRBV18 and TRBJ1-2; the match to TRBD1 covers 11 bases. J lost 9 bases, V lost 0 bases, and 6 bases had no gene match. There are 15 residues in the CDR3. Germline V gives CDR1 KGHSH, CDR2 LQKENI. CDR3 residues: CASSPPGQGEKSYTF. The CDR3 region has the DNA TGTGCCAGCTCACCACCGGGACAGGGGGAGAAAAGCTACACCTTC.

The chain links TRBV21-1 to TRBJ2-5; TRBD1, the D gene given by the table, was not confirmed from the DNA. TRBV21-1 is labeled a pseudogene. The CDR3 spans 16 residues. The CDR3 region has the DNA TGTGCCAGCAGCAAAGGGTCAGGATCCCACCAAGAGACCCAGTACTTC. It translates to CASSKGSGSHQETQYF.

The chain joins TRBV6-5 to TRBJ2-7; TRBD2 agrees at 8 bases. Germline V gene lookup returns CDR1 MNHEY and CDR2 SVGAGI. The CDR3 is 15 residues long. Trimming cost V 8 bases and J 1 base; bases outside gene matches: 10. CDR3 DNA: TGTGCCAGCCTCGGGGGGGAGGTGACTTCCTACGAGCAGTACGTC. Residues: CASLGGEVTSYEQYV.